This is a list of T cell receptor beta chains from one sample in a study of T cells in narcolepsy. Libraries were prepared by immunoSEQ multiplex PCR; TCRdb keeps only in-frame clonotypes and omits some of them. This sample has around 25,000 clones, with around nine tenths found just once. The specimen was CD45RA- memory CD4+ T cells from PBMCs. The receptors were gathered from a human donor with narcolepsy. The CDR3 runs from the conserved cysteine through the conserved F or W. A D gene is named only where the DNA matches it firmly. Rows give clone size only sometimes, using once, few, many, or a class for an expanded clone.

size	D	V	J	length	CDR3	DNA
-	TRBD1	TRBV6-4	TRBJ1-2	14	CASSRGQGAGGYTF	TGTGCCAGCAGTCGGGGACAGGGGGCAGGTGGCTACACCTTC
-	TRBD1	TRBV2	TRBJ2-5	14	CASAYIQGGETQYF	TGTGCCAGCGCGTACATACAGGGGGGAGAGACCCAGTACTTC
-	-	TRBV6-1	TRBJ1-1	13	CASDRVMNTEAFF	TGTGCCAGCGACAGAGTGATGAACACTGAAGCTTTCTTT
-	TRBD2	TRBV2	TRBJ2-1	14	CASTGGGGYNEQFF	TGTGCCAGCACGGGCGGGGGGGGTTACAATGAGCAGTTCTTC
-	-	TRBV19	TRBJ2-2	13	CASSQTGTGELFF	TGTGCCAGTAGTCAGACAGGTACCGGGGAGCTGTTTTTT
-	-	TRBV6-4	TRBJ1-1	13	CASSVQGSTEAFF	TGTGCCAGCAGTGTTCAGGGGAGCACTGAAGCTTTCTTT
-	-	TRBV7-2	TRBJ1-5	14	CASSSTGANQPQHF	TGTGCCAGCAGCTCGACAGGCGCCAATCAGCCCCAGCATTTT
-	-	TRBV14	TRBJ1-4	13	CASSRATNEKLFF	TGTGCCAGCAGCCGAGCAACTAATGAAAAACTGTTTTTT
-	TRBD1	TRBV5-6	TRBJ2-5	16	CASTAGLGTVQETQYF	TGTGCCAGCACCGCTGGTTTGGGGACAGTCCAAGAGACCCAGTACTTC
-	TRBD1	TRBV2	TRBJ2-5	14	CASSGDSRQETQYF	TGTGCCAGCAGCGGGGACAGCCGTCAAGAGACCCAGTACTTC
-	-	TRBV6-1	TRBJ1-6	17	CASSGDPLIFYNSPLHF	TGTGCCAGCAGTGGGGACCCGTTGATCTTCTATAATTCACCCCTCCACTTT
-	TRBD1	TRBV12-5	TRBJ2-7	18	CASGSSRVGTGETYEQYF	TGTGCTAGTGGTTCATCCCGAGTTGGGACAGGGGAAACCTACGAGCAGTACTTC
-	-	TRBV5-8	TRBJ1-5	16	CASSLGQPYSNQPQHF	TGTGCCAGCAGCTTGGGACAGCCATATAGCAATCAGCCCCAGCATTTT
-	TRBD2	TRBV11-3	TRBJ2-3	15	CAGSLASGSTDTQYF	TGTGCCGGCAGCTTAGCTAGCGGCAGCACAGATACGCAGTATTTT
few	TRBD1	TRBV13	TRBJ1-1	15	CASSLAAGGNTEAFF	TGTGCCAGCAGCTTAGCGGCAGGGGGGAACACTGAAGCTTTCTTT
-	-	TRBV7-9	TRBJ1-6	16	CASSEQQGGGIWGLHF	TGTGCCAGCAGCGAACAACAGGGCGGAGGGATTTGGGGACTCCACTTT
-	-	TRBV11-3	TRBJ1-1	13	CASSFTRLTEAFF	TGTGCCAGCAGCTTTACAAGACTCACTGAAGCTTTCTTT
-	TRBD1	TRBV5-6	TRBJ1-1	14	CASSLGKGATEAFF	TGTGCCAGCAGCTTGGGAAAGGGGGCAACTGAAGCTTTCTTT
once	-	TRBV6-1	TRBJ2-3	13	CASSEQGTDTQYF	TGTGCCAGCAGTGAACAGGGAACAGATACGCAGTATTTT
-	TRBD2	TRBV18	TRBJ2-1	15	CASSPLSGGYNEQFF	TGTGCCAGCTCTCCTCTTAGCGGGGGATACAATGAGCAGTTCTTC
few	-	TRBV11-2	TRBJ2-7	12	CASSLVADEQYF	TGTGCCAGCAGCTTAGTTGCAGACGAGCAGTACTTC
few	-	TRBV18	TRBJ1-4	15	CASSVNRESNEKLFF	TGTGCCAGCTCAGTAAACAGGGAGTCAAATGAAAAACTGTTTTTT
-	-	TRBV5-1	TRBJ2-5	16	CASSLATGGWEETQYF	TGCGCCAGCAGCTTGGCAACGGGGGGCTGGGAAGAGACCCAGTACTTC
-	TRBD1	TRBV6-1	TRBJ1-1	15	CASSARTGLHTEAFF	TGTGCCAGCAGTGCCAGGACAGGGTTACACACTGAAGCTTTCTTT
-	TRBD1	TRBV28	TRBJ1-5	16	CASSPTTGGEHQPQHF	TGTGCCAGCAGTCCGACGACAGGGGGAGAACATCAGCCCCAGCATTTT
-	-	TRBV5-1	TRBJ1-1	17	CASSPRVEGVLHTEAFF	TGCGCCAGCAGCCCAAGGGTTGAAGGGGTATTGCACACTGAAGCTTTCTTT
-	TRBD1	TRBV4-1	TRBJ1-5	16	CASSHTGQGVNQPQHF	TGCGCCAGCAGCCATACGGGACAGGGGGTCAATCAGCCCCAGCATTTT
-	TRBD1	TRBV5-6	TRBJ1-5	16	CASSRRGRGSNQPQHF	TGTGCCAGCAGCCGTAGGGGGCGCGGGAGCAATCAGCCCCAGCATTTT
-	-	TRBV6-1	TRBJ1-3	16	CASSGGTPFSGNTIYF	TGTGCCAGCAGTGGAGGGACACCCTTCTCTGGAAACACCATATATTTT
-	TRBD1	TRBV6-5	TRBJ1-1	14	CASNRQGLGTEAFF	TGTGCCAGCAATAGACAGGGCTTGGGCACTGAAGCTTTCTTT
-	-	TRBV6-1	TRBJ2-6	14	CASSSRAGANVLTF	TGTGCCAGCAGCTCTAGAGCTGGGGCCAACGTCCTGACTTTC
-	-	TRBV6-6	TRBJ2-2	15	CASSYEGRGTGELFF	TGTGCCAGCAGTTACGAGGGTAGGGGGACCGGGGAGCTGTTTTTT
-	-	TRBV6-1	TRBJ1-6	13	CASSESQDSPLHF	TGTGCCAGCAGTGAATCCCAAGATTCACCCCTCCACTTT
-	TRBD2	TRBV6-6	TRBJ2-3	16	CASRVWGGEGTDTQYF	TGTGCCAGCAGAGTCTGGGGGGGAGAGGGCACAGATACGCAGTATTTT
-	TRBD1	TRBV25-1	TRBJ2-7	16	CASHRDRLRLSYEQYF	TGTGCCAGCCACCGGGACAGGCTTCGCTTAAGCTACGAGCAGTACTTC
-	-	TRBV5-1	TRBJ1-2	14	CASSEDTSNYGYTF	TGCGCCAGCAGCGAAGACACGAGTAACTATGGCTACACCTTC
-	TRBD2	TRBV10-3	TRBJ2-3	16	CAISGPPSGVADTQYF	TGTGCCATCAGTGGCCCCCCTAGCGGGGTAGCAGATACGCAGTATTTT
-	-	TRBV19	TRBJ2-3	15	CASSPGAVVRDTQYF	TGTGCCAGTAGCCCCGGGGCAGTGGTACGCGATACGCAGTATTTT
-	-	TRBV5-6	TRBJ1-1	15	CASSLVDSVYTEAFF	TGTGCCAGCAGCTTGGTGGATTCGGTATACACTGAAGCTTTCTTT
-	-	TRBV10-3	TRBJ2-7	14	CAISGSQGSYEQYF	TGTGCCATCAGTGGGTCGCAGGGCTCCTACGAGCAGTACTTC
-	TRBD1	TRBV10-3	TRBJ2-7	14	CAISEAGGGHEQYF	TGTGCCATCAGTGAAGCAGGGGGCGGCCACGAGCAGTACTTC
-	-	TRBV6-5	TRBJ2-2	15	CASRGGLENTGELFF	TGTGCCAGCAGGGGCGGACTGGAGAACACCGGGGAGCTGTTTTTT
-	-	TRBV6-4	TRBJ2-5	13	CASSEVGGETQYF	TGTGCCAGCAGTGAAGTGGGCGGAGAGACCCAGTACTTC
-	-	TRBV18	TRBJ2-1	12	CASSPVGNEQFF	TGTGCCAGCTCACCGGTGGGAAATGAGCAGTTCTTC
-	-	TRBV9	TRBJ1-1	13	CASSTGEPTEAFF	TGTGCCAGCAGCACCGGGGAACCCACTGAAGCTTTCTTT
-	-	TRBV7-6	TRBJ2-2	16	CASSLSGTLNTGELFF	TGTGCCAGCAGCCTTTCCGGGACACTGAACACCGGGGAGCTGTTTTTT
-	TRBD1	TRBV28	TRBJ1-2	16	CASSSPVRQGTYGYTF	TGTGCCAGCAGTTCTCCCGTTCGACAGGGGACCTATGGCTACACCTTC
-	-	TRBV27	TRBJ2-7	15	CASSLTLAASYEQYF	TGTGCCAGCAGTTTAACTTTGGCAGCGTCCTACGAGCAGTACTTC
-	TRBD1	TRBV11-2	TRBJ1-1	12	CASSLEQGRAFF	TGTGCCAGCAGCTTAGAACAGGGGAGAGCTTTCTTT
few	-	TRBV6-6	TRBJ1-1	14	CASIPRAANTEAFF	TGTGCCAGCATCCCCCGGGCAGCTAACACTGAAGCTTTCTTT
-	TRBD2	TRBV14	TRBJ2-5	17	CASSQLTSGVFQETQYF	TGTGCCAGCAGCCAACTTACTAGCGGGGTTTTTCAAGAGACCCAGTACTTC
-	-	TRBV6-5	TRBJ1-6	13	CASSYSKDSPLHF	TGTGCCAGCAGTTACTCAAAAGACTCACCCCTCCACTTT
-	TRBD1	TRBV7-8	TRBJ1-1	13	CASSQGQVSEAFF	TGTGCCAGCAGCCAGGGACAGGTCAGCGAAGCTTTCTTT
once	TRBD1	TRBV4-1	TRBJ1-2	15	CASSQVATGNYGYTF	TGCGCCAGCAGCCAAGTAGCGACAGGGAACTATGGCTACACCTTC